This is a list of T cell receptor beta chains from one sample in a study of blood T cell repertoires in COVID-19. Assay used: immunoSEQ multiplex PCR; TCRdb lists only in-frame clones, some missing. In the table there are 120,000 or so clones, about four fifths of which are singletons. The sequencing input was peripheral blood. These receptors all stem from a woman aged 70 to 79 with acute or convalescent COVID-19. Both conserved end residues are part of each CDR3. D genes are given only for firm matches. Size is omitted from some rows. Given values are once, few, many or a class for expanded clones.

V gene	D gene	clone size	J gene	CDR3 protein	CDR3 DNA
TRBV20-1	-	few	TRBJ1-2	CSILANYGYTF	TGCAGTATTTTAGCTAACTATGGCTACACCTTC
TRBV9	-	-	TRBJ1-4	CASSSDEKLFF	TGTGCCAGCAGCAGCGATGAAAAACTGTTTTTT
TRBV5-4	TRBD2	-	TRBJ2-1	CASTMGTGTSGGRQFF	TGTGCCAGCACCATGGGGACCGGGACTAGCGGGGGGAGGCAGTTCTTC
TRBV10-3	-	-	TRBJ1-1	CAISSTLTNTEAFF	TGTGCCATCAGTTCGACACTTACGAACACTGAAGCTTTCTTT
TRBV19	-	-	TRBJ2-7	CASSPKTGHRGEQYF	TGTGCCAGTAGTCCTAAAACGGGACACCGAGGAGAGCAGTACTTC
TRBV7-3	-	-	TRBJ2-2	CASSLRQGGTGELFF	TGTGCCAGCAGCTTAAGGCAGGGGGGCACCGGGGAGCTGTTTTTT
TRBV3-1/TRBV3-2	TRBD1	-	TRBJ2-3	CASRKDRAVDTQYF	TGTGCCAGCAGAAAGGACAGGGCGGTAGATACGCAGTATTTT
TRBV5-6	TRBD2	-	TRBJ2-1	CASSWVLAGLNEQFF	TGTGCCAGCAGCTGGGTACTAGCGGGACTCAATGAGCAGTTCTTC
TRBV3-1/TRBV3-2	TRBD1	-	TRBJ1-4	CASSLDRVKLFF	TGTGCCAGCAGCCTAGACAGGGTAAAACTGTTTTTT
TRBV6-6	TRBD1	-	TRBJ1-2	CASSRGTGGDGYTF	TGTGCCAGCAGTCGTGGGACAGGGGGCGACGGCTACACCTTC
TRBV7-9	TRBD2	-	TRBJ2-5	CASPPRLAGGRSVQETQYF	TGTGCCAGCCCTCCACGGCTAGCGGGGGGAAGGTCGGTACAAGAGACCCAGTACTTC
TRBV6-5	TRBD1	-	TRBJ1-2	CASRLYTGGHGYTF	TGTGCCAGCAGGCTTTATACAGGGGGTCATGGCTACACCTTC
TRBV7-9	TRBD1	few	TRBJ1-4	CASSRQGFEKLFF	TGTGCCAGCAGCCGACAGGGTTTCGAAAAACTGTTTTTT
TRBV6-1	-	-	TRBJ1-2	CASSEEGRESYGYTF	TGTGCCAGCAGTGAAGAAGGCAGGGAATCCTATGGCTACACCTTC
TRBV7-2	TRBD2	-	TRBJ2-7	CASSLGGWGLAGNSYEQYF	TGTGCCAGCAGCTTAGGGGGTTGGGGATTAGCGGGGAACTCCTACGAGCAGTACTTC
TRBV19	-	-	TRBJ2-5	CASSIGGRGMGRETQYF	TGTGCCAGTAGTATAGGAGGTCGGGGTATGGGCCGAGAGACCCAGTACTTC
TRBV3-1/TRBV3-2	-	-	TRBJ2-7	CASSLRGGYEQYF	TGTGCCAGCAGCTTAAGGGGGGGCTACGAGCAGTACTTC
TRBV27	TRBD2	-	TRBJ2-1	CASSLSSSGYNEQFF	TGTGCCAGCAGTTTATCTTCTAGCGGTTACAATGAGCAGTTCTTC
TRBV4-2	-	-	TRBJ1-2	CASSQEGDSYGYTF	TGTGCCAGCAGCCAAGAAGGGGATTCCTATGGCTACACCTTC
TRBV29-1	TRBD1	-	TRBJ1-1	CSVVGTAITEAFF	TGCAGCGTTGTGGGGACAGCCATAACTGAAGCTTTCTTT
TRBV3-1/TRBV3-2	TRBD1	few	TRBJ1-2	CASSQEVLNRGRLGYTF	TGTGCCAGCAGCCAAGAGGTCCTGAACAGGGGGCGCTTGGGCTACACCTTC
TRBV29-1	-	medium-sized	TRBJ1-2	CSVERSVAGYTF	TGCAGCGTTGAGAGGTCAGTAGCTGGCTACACCTTC
TRBV10-3	TRBD1	-	TRBJ1-4	CAISVTGDEKLFF	TGTGCCATCAGTGTGACAGGGGATGAAAAACTGTTTTTT
TRBV9	-	-	TRBJ2-1	CASSVGEKANEQFF	TGTGCCAGCAGCGTAGGGGAGAAGGCGAATGAGCAGTTCTTC
TRBV18	TRBD1	-	TRBJ1-1	CASSPRQGANTEAFF	TGTGCCAGCTCACCAAGACAGGGGGCGAACACTGAAGCTTTCTTT
TRBV30	TRBD1	-	TRBJ2-1	CAWSGDRGQGEQFF	TGTGCCTGGAGTGGGGACAGGGGGCAGGGTGAGCAGTTCTTC
TRBV6-4	TRBD2	few	TRBJ2-3	CASSTTSGGGDTQYF	TGTGCCAGCAGCACGACTAGCGGAGGTGGAGATACGCAGTATTTT
TRBV10-3	-	-	TRBJ1-1	CAISESRNTEAFF	TGTGCCATCAGTGAGTCGCGTAACACTGAAGCTTTCTTT
TRBV20-1	-	once	TRBJ1-1	CSAQGSTEAFF	TGCAGTGCGCAGGGTTCCACTGAAGCTTTCTTT
TRBV5-1	-	once	TRBJ2-3	CASSLGAGTDTQYF	TGCGCCAGCAGCTTGGGGGCAGGCACAGATACGCAGTATTTT
TRBV5-5	TRBD1	-	TRBJ1-5	CASSPGQGAQPQHF	TGTGCCAGCAGCCCCGGACAGGGGGCCCAGCCCCAGCATTTT
TRBV30	TRBD1	-	TRBJ1-4	CAWRRQGATNEKLFF	TGTGCCTGGAGGAGACAGGGGGCGACTAATGAAAAACTGTTTTTT
TRBV19	-	-	TRBJ1-1	CASSNGQTLNTEAFF	TGTGCCAGTAGTAACGGACAGACCTTGAACACTGAAGCTTTCTTT
TRBV19	-	-	TRBJ1-1	CASTPQGTEAFF	TGTGCCAGTACCCCACAGGGCACTGAAGCTTTCTTT
TRBV27	-	-	TRBJ1-2	CASRSLSLNYGYTF	TGTGCCAGCAGAAGTCTAAGTCTTAACTATGGCTACACCTTC
TRBV7-9	TRBD2	-	TRBJ2-2	CASIYGDYRALTTGELFF	TGTGCCAGCATATATGGGGACTATAGAGCTCTAACCACCGGGGAGCTGTTTTTT
TRBV5-4	TRBD1	-	TRBJ1-2	CASSSALKNLDRGSYGYTF	TGTGCCAGCAGCTCGGCGTTGAAGAATTTGGACAGGGGAAGTTATGGCTACACCTTC
TRBV2	-	-	TRBJ1-2	CASNQDYGYTF	TGTGCCAGCAATCAGGACTATGGCTACACCTTC
TRBV2	-	-	TRBJ2-1	CASTIGGSRYNEQFF	TGTGCCAGCACCATCGGGGGTTCCCGGTACAATGAGCAGTTCTTC
TRBV5-4	-	-	TRBJ2-5	CASSLETGSFGETQYF	TGTGCCAGCAGCTTGGAAACAGGGAGTTTTGGGGAGACCCAGTACTTC
TRBV10-3	TRBD1	-	TRBJ1-2	CAISEGTGGGYGYTF	TGTGCCATCAGTGAAGGGACAGGGGGCGGCTATGGCTACACCTTC
TRBV5-1	-	few	TRBJ2-1	CASRTPHYNEQFF	TGCGCCAGCAGGACTCCCCACTACAATGAGCAGTTCTTC
TRBV24-1	TRBD1	once	TRBJ1-1	CATSEYQGAVMNTEAFF	TGTGCCACCAGTGAGTATCAGGGGGCGGTGATGAACACTGAAGCTTTCTTT
TRBV9	-	-	TRBJ1-2	CASSVGREGYGYTF	TGTGCCAGCAGCGTGGGCAGGGAAGGCTATGGCTACACCTTC
TRBV5-5	-	-	TRBJ1-1	CASSLGANTEAFF	TGTGCCAGCAGCTTGGGAGCGAACACTGAAGCTTTCTTT
TRBV4-3	TRBD1	few	TRBJ1-2	CASSRGQVFDGYTF	TGCGCCAGCAGCCGGGGACAGGTCTTTGATGGCTACACCTTC
TRBV19	-	few	TRBJ1-6	CASSLGQNLDSPLHF	TGTGCCAGTAGTCTCGGACAAAATTTGGATTCACCCCTCCACTTT